The 32 T cell receptor beta chains listed next were all sequenced from one sample in a study of blood T cells in healthy people across ages. A second PCR, run for about 7 to 11 cycles, used a sample-barcoded 5' primer plus a J-beta primer mix. TCRdb re-analysed the 5' RACE reads in MiXCR, keeping a single row per CDR3 protein. The table shows roughly 900,000 distinct CDR3 sequences, with around 48% occurring only once. Source material: blood. These receptors were obtained from a man aged 30-40 years in good health.

This clonotype appeared once. The chain employs TRBV20-1 and TRBJ1-2, with TRBD1 identical over 7 bases. Germline values: CDR1 DFQATT, CDR2 SNEGSKA (reference sequence). V gave up 3 bases and J gave up 8 bases; unmatched junction bases: 12. This CDR3 comprises 14 residues. CDR3 DNA: TGCAGTGCTAGCGAGGGAGGGGGCAAGGTCGGCTACACCTTC. Translating gives CSASEGGGKVGYTF.

This CDR3 is CASSLVRTSGNEQFF. In DNA, the CDR3 is TGTGCCAGCAGTTTAGTTCGGACTAGCGGGAATGAGCAGTTCTTC. The chain carries TRBV27 and TRBJ2-1; 11 bases map to TRBD2. The CDR3 runs to 15 residues. Germline trimming cut 2 bases from V and 7 bases from J; bases unmatched to any gene: 4. Germline lookup yields CDR1 MNHEY and CDR2 SMNVEV (reference sequence).

The chain is built from TRBV6-6 and TRBJ1-6; D ambiguous. CDR1 is MNHNY and CDR2 is SVGAGI in the germline V gene (reference sequence). Between the trimmed V and J ends, which lost 7 bases and 10 bases, there was a span of 20 bases. CDR3 length equals 15 residues. CDR3 amino acids: CASTSSTKGRSPLHF. The DNA of the CDR3 is TGTGCCAGCACCTCCTCGACCAAAGGACGCTCACCCCTCCACTTT.

This clonotype was seen a few times. The rearrangement joins TRBV5-6 to TRBJ2-5, with 7 bases lining up with TRBD2. CDR3 length equals 13 residues. Per germline, CDR1 SGHDT and CDR2 YYEEEE. Trimming removed 0 bases from V and 5 bases from J; junction bases left unmatched: 1. The CDR3 coding sequence is TGTGCCAGCAGCTTGGGTAGCGGGGAGACCCAGTACTTC. It translates to CASSLGSGETQYF. Combining the CDR3 with reference TRBV5-6 and TRBJ2-5 gives the whole variable domain DAGVTQSPTHLIKTRGQQVTLRCSPKSGHDTVSWYQQALGQGPQFIFQYYEEEERQRGNFPDRFSGHQFPNYSSELNVNALLLGDSALYLCASSLGSGETQYFGPGTRLLVL.

The rearrangement uses TRBV5-5 and TRBJ1-4; D uncertain. With 4 bases removed from V and 0 bases from J, the gap between germline ends came to 10 bases. The germline CDR1 and CDR2 sequences are SGHKS and YYEKEE (reference sequence). There are 15 residues in the CDR3. CDR3 in amino acids: CASSLQLATNEKLFF. The CDR3 region has the DNA TGTGCCAGCAGCCTTCAGCTTGCAACTAATGAAAAACTGTTTTTT.

V usage is TRBV29-1 and J usage is TRBJ1-1; no clear D. The CDR3 contains 13 residues. The germline V gene encodes CDR1 SQVTM and CDR2 ANQGSEA. Trimming took off 4 bases at V and 2 bases at J, with 11 bases between the two ends. For the CDR3, the DNA is TGCAGCGTTGCGGACGGAACTAACACTGAAGCTTTCTTT. This encodes CSVADGTNTEAFF.

This chain joins TRBV2 and TRBJ2-3, with TRBD2 matching 8 bases. Looked up from germline, CDR1 is SNHLY and CDR2 is FYNNEI. The CDR3 spans 16 residues. After removal of 4 bases from V and 4 bases from J, the junction contained 10 bases not matched to a gene. DNA for the CDR3: TGTGCCAGCAGTGGGCAACGTACTAGCGGTCCAGATACGCAGTATTTT. Protein product: CASSGQRTSGPDTQYF.

The J gene is TRBJ1-4, the V gene TRBV28, with TRBD1 as a possible D gene (6 bases). The CDR3 runs to 13 residues. V shed 3 bases and J shed 13 bases, with 15 bases lying between them. CDR1 is MDHEN, CDR2 SYDVKM, per germline. The CDR3 DNA reads TGTGCCAGCAGTTTTTTAGGGGGTCCTGGACTGTTTTTT. It yields the protein CASSFLGGPGLFF.

V usage is TRBV5-1 and J usage is TRBJ1-1, with a possible D match to TRBD1 (6 bases). Trimming stripped 4 bases from V and 11 bases from J, with 15 bases between. The CDR3 loop spans 12 amino acids. The V gene's germline CDR1 is SGHRS and CDR2 YFSETQ. DNA of the CDR3: TGCGCCAGCAGCGCGGCAGGAACAGGGGCTTTCTTT. It is translated as CASSAAGTGAFF.

V and J are TRBV10-3 and TRBJ2-5; maybe TRBD1 (6 bases). Trimming pared 3 bases from V and 2 bases from J, leaving 10 bases between. From germline, CDR1 is ENHRY and CDR2 SYGVKD. The CDR3 spans 14 residues. Here the CDR3 reads CAISEGQIQETQYF. Here the CDR3 DNA reads TGTGCCATCAGTGAAGGACAGATACAAGAGACCCAGTACTTC.

The chain uses TRBV7-9 and TRBJ1-4; TRBD1 matches at 7 bases. The junction had 7 bases not matched to a gene; V was cut back by 0 bases and J by 6 bases. Germline CDR1 reads SEHNR; CDR2 reads FQNEAQ (reference sequence). The CDR3 length is 16 residues. The CDR3 DNA follows: TGTGCCAGCAGCTTAGCCGGACAGGCTATTCATGAAAAACTGTTTTTT. This encodes CASSLAGQAIHEKLFF.

A word on this clonotype: This may be a read error: a much more frequent sequence differs by one nucleotide. V is TRBV28 and J is TRBJ1-2; D perhaps matches TRBD1 (5 bases). Per the germline V gene, CDR1 is MDHEN and CDR2 is SYDVKM. This CDR3 is 14 amino acids long. Trimming pared 5 bases from V and 5 bases from J, leaving 15 bases between. CDR3 DNA: TGTGCCAGCAGTGTAGCAGGGAGGAGATATGGCTACACCTTC. Translation: CASSVAGRRYGYTF.

The CDR3: CASRDPGPRSYNEQFF. CDR3 coding DNA: TGTGCCAGCAGAGACCCAGGGCCTCGCTCCTACAATGAGCAGTTCTTC. The V call is TRBV12-3 or TRBV12-4, the J call TRBJ2-1, with D perhaps matching TRBD1 (5 bases). V was cut by 6 bases and J by 0 bases, with 15 bases left in between. The CDR3 is 16 residues long.

As concerns this clonotype: At one end the junction does not follow the germline gene, possibly because of a read error. The rearrangement links TRBV3-1 to TRBJ2-7; D possibly corresponds to TRBD2 (5 bases). The length of the CDR3 is 14 residues. Germline V gene data show CDR1 as LGHDT and CDR2 as YNNKEL (reference sequence). In DNA form, the CDR3 reads TGTGCCCGCAGCTACGAGCGGTATCCCTACGAGCAGTACTTC. It yields the protein CARSYERYPYEQYF.

The chain links TRBV3-1 to TRBJ2-2; D assignment may be TRBD1 or TRBD2 (5 bases each). There are 14 residues in the CDR3. Germline V gene lookup returns CDR1 LGHDT and CDR2 YNNKEL (reference sequence). The ends were cut back, 4 bases at V and 4 bases at J, with 10 bases in the middle. CDR3 region: CASSRRESTGELFF. The DNA for the CDR3 is TGTGCCAGCAGCCGCAGGGAGAGCACCGGGGAGCTGTTTTTT.

CDR3 sequence: CSVGVHGELFF. The DNA of the CDR3 is TGCAGCGTTGGGGTACACGGGGAGCTGTTTTTT. The rearrangement uses TRBV29-1 and TRBJ2-2; D call uncertain. The CDR3 runs to 11 residues. The V end was cut by 4 bases, the J end by 7 bases, with 7 bases between. Germline CDR1 reads SQVTM; CDR2 reads ANQGSEA.

This clonotype turned up a few times. The chain links TRBV2 to TRBJ2-1; the D is unclear. This CDR3 is 15 amino acids long. V was pared by 6 bases and J by 0 bases, with 12 bases between. Germline CDR1 and CDR2: SNHLY and FYNNEI. The CDR3 nucleotides read TGTGCCAGCAGAAAAGAGTCCAACTCCTACAATGAGCAGTTCTTC. It codes for CASRKESNSYNEQFF.

V and J are TRBV2 and TRBJ1-1; D ambiguous. This CDR3 is 16 amino acids long. The germline V and J ends were trimmed by 5 bases and 4 bases, with 20 bases remaining between them. Germline V CDR1 and CDR2: SNHLY, FYNNEI. The CDR3 here is CASSRQARGRFTEAFF. The CDR3 nucleotides read TGTGCCAGCAGTAGGCAGGCCCGTGGACGCTTCACTGAAGCTTTCTTT.

This chain links TRBV12-3 or TRBV12-4 with TRBJ1-2, with a weak D call TRBD1 (5 bases). This CDR3 has 14 residues. Trimming took 4 bases from V and 0 from J, leaving 9 bases between them. The CDR3, as DNA: TGTGCCAGCAGTTGGGGCGGCTCTAACTATGGCTACACCTTC. Amino acids: CASSWGGSNYGYTF.

CDR3 bases: TGTGCCAGCAGTTTATCAGGGGCGCTCGATGAGCAGTACTTC. Translation: CASSLSGALDEQYF. The chain combines TRBV27 with TRBJ2-7; maybe TRBD1 (5 bases). The germline V gene encodes CDR1 MNHEY and CDR2 SMNVEV (reference sequence). V shed 0 bases and J shed 7 bases, with 13 bases lying between them. The CDR3 has 14 residues.

The V gene is TRBV7-2, the J gene TRBJ1-2; 7 bases fit TRBD1. Trimming at V came to 5 bases and at J to 4 bases, leaving 4 bases not matched to a gene. CDR1 and CDR2 from the germline V gene are SGHTA and FQGNSA. The CDR3 has 13 amino acids. The CDR3 nucleotides are TGTGCCAGCAGCGCAGGGGGTAGCTATGGCTACACCTTC. Protein sequence: CASSAGGSYGYTF.

The gene calls are TRBV9 and TRBJ2-5, with D possibly TRBD2 on 6 matching bases. The germline CDR1 and CDR2 sequences are SGDLS and YYNGEE. CDR3 length equals 17 residues. V lost 0 bases and J 2 bases, leaving 17 bases between the germline ends. This CDR3 is CASSVGGGWGVQETQYF. In nucleotides, the CDR3 is TGTGCCAGCAGCGTAGGCGGAGGATGGGGGGTGCAAGAGACCCAGTACTTC.

CDR3 DNA: TGTGCCAGCAGCCCGCCCAGCGGGGGCTCCTACGAGCAGTACTTC. As protein: CASSPPSGGSYEQYF. The rearrangement joins TRBV13 to TRBJ2-7; 8 bases map to TRBD2. Germline CDR1 reads PRHDT; CDR2 reads FYEKMQ (reference sequence). The CDR3 spans 15 residues. Trimming removed 5 bases from V and 0 bases from J; junction bases left unmatched: 6.

This clonotype appeared a few times. The chain carries TRBV7-9 and TRBJ1-4; the D gene is possibly TRBD1 (6 bases). Trimming removed 6 bases at V and 8 bases at J, with 19 bases between. Germline loops: CDR1 SEHNR, CDR2 FQNEAQ (reference sequence). This CDR3 is built from 15 residues. In nucleotides, the CDR3 is TGTGCCAGCAGGCCCTCACAGGGAATCGGGGAAAAACTGTTTTTT. This gives the protein CASRPSQGIGEKLFF.

The chain carries TRBV5-5 and TRBJ2-5, with D perhaps assigned TRBD1 or TRBD2 (5 bases each). The better agreement between TRBJ2-7 and the DNA end casts doubt on the J call. Germline loops: CDR1 SGHKS, CDR2 YYEKEE (reference sequence). The CDR3 totals 12 residues. CDR3 DNA sequence: TGTGCCAGCGACTCCGGGGCTTACGAGCAGTACTTC. Protein sequence: CASDSGAYEQYF.

The CDR3 nucleotides are TGTGCCAGCAGCCCGACAGGTTTTAATGAAAAACTGTTTTTT. Its protein is CASSPTGFNEKLFF. This sequence joins TRBV7-9 and TRBJ1-4, with a tentative D call TRBD1 (6 bases). The CDR3 runs 14 residues. Per the germline V gene, CDR1 is SEHNR and CDR2 is FQNEAQ (reference sequence). The germline V and J ends were trimmed by 5 bases and 4 bases, with 11 bases remaining between them.

The chain has TRBV3-1 and TRBJ1-1, with a weak D call TRBD1 (5 bases). The V gene lost 4 bases and the J gene lost 4 bases, with 16 bases spanning the gap. The germline V gene encodes CDR1 LGHDT and CDR2 YNNKEL (reference sequence). This CDR3 region has 15 residues. CDR3 residues: CASSRVGGGITEAFF. The CDR3 DNA is TGTGCCAGCAGCCGTGTGGGGGGGGGGATCACTGAAGCTTTCTTT.

To note about this clonotype: The junction does not match germline at one end; this may be a read error. The chain is built from TRBV7-2 and TRBJ2-1, with TRBD2 identical over 8 bases. This CDR3 is 15 amino acids long. Germline loops: CDR1 SGHTA, CDR2 FQGNSA. The CDR3 bases are TGTGCCAGCAGCTTAGCCGCGGGGGGCCCCAATAAGCAGTTCTTC. This sequence encodes CASSLAAGGPNKQFF.

The table lists this clonotype with a few counts. Written as DNA, the CDR3 is TGCGCCAGCAGTGGACTCCCGGGAGATACGCAGTATTTT. Translation gives CASSGLPGDTQYF. V and J are TRBV5-1 and TRBJ2-3; TRBD2 might be the D (5 bases). CDR3 length: 13 amino acids. Germline-derived CDR1 and CDR2 are SGHRS and YFSETQ. Trimming left V 5 bases short and J 5 bases short, with 12 bases between.

The V gene is TRBV25-1, the J gene TRBJ2-4; possible D gene TRBD1, 6 bases. The J call is in doubt because the DNA end fits TRBJ2-7 better. This CDR3 has 15 residues. Germline assignment: CDR1 MGHDK and CDR2 SYGVNS. CDR3 coding DNA: TGTGCCAGCAGTGAGGGGGCAGGGATTGGTGACGAGCAGTACTTC. This encodes CASSEGAGIGDEQYF.

The rearrangement links TRBV20-1 to TRBJ2-3; D uncertain. This CDR3 comprises 13 residues. The germline CDR1 and CDR2 sequences are DFQATT and SNEGSKA (reference sequence). The V and J ends lost 1 base and 3 bases respectively, with 8 bases between them. CDR3 DNA: TGCAGTGCTAGAGCGTCAGGAACAGATACGCAGTATTTT. Its protein product is CSARASGTDTQYF.

The V call is TRBV11-3, the J call TRBJ1-4; the D gene is possibly TRBD1 (5 bases). This CDR3 is built from 15 residues. V lost 2 bases and J 7 bases, leaving 14 bases between the germline ends. Germline values: CDR1 SGHNT, CDR2 YENEEA. The CDR3 coding sequence is TGTGCCAGCAGCTTAAATTGGGGGGTAGCTGAAAAACTGTTTTTT. This encodes CASSLNWGVAEKLFF.